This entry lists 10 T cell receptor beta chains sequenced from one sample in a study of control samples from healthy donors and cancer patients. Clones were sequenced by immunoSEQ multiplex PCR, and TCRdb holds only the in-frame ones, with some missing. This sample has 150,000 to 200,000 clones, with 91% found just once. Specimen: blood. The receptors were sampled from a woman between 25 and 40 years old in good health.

CDR3 in DNA: TGTGCCAGTAGGGGGGGACAGGGGAGTTCCTACGAGCAGTACTTC. Translated: CASRGGQGSSYEQYF. The chain combines TRBV19 with TRBJ2-7, with 10 bases aligning to TRBD1. After removal of 6 bases from V and 1 base from J, the junction contained 6 bases not matched to a gene. The CDR3 spans 15 residues. The germline gives CDR1 LNHDA, CDR2 SQIVND (reference sequence).

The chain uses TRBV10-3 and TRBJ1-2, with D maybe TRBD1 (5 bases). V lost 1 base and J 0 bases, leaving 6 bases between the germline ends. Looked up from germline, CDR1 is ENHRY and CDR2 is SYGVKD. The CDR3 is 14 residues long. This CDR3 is CAISEWGTNYGYTF. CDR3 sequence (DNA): TGTGCCATCAGTGAGTGGGGGACTAACTATGGCTACACCTTC.

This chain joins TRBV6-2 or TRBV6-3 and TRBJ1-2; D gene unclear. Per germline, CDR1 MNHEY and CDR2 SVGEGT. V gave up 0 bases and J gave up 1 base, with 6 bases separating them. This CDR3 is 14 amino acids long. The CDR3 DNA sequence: TGTGCCAGCAGTTACTCGCCAAGTAACTATGGCTACACCTTC. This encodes CASSYSPSNYGYTF.

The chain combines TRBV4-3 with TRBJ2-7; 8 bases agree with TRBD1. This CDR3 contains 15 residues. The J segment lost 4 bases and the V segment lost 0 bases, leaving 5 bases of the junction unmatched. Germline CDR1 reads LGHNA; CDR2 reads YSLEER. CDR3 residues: CASSQDWQGAYEQYF. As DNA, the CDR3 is TGCGCCAGCAGCCAAGATTGGCAGGGGGCATACGAGCAGTACTTC.

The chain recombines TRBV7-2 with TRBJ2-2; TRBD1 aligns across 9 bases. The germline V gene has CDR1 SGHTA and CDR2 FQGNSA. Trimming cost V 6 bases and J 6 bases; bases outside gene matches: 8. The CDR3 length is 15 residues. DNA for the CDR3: TGTGCCAGCAGAAACGGACAGGGGTTCCCCGGGGAGCTGTTTTTT. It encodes CASRNGQGFPGELFF.

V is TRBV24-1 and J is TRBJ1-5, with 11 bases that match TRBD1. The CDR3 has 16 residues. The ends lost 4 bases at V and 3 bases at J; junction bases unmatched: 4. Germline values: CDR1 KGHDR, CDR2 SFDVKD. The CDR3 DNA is TGTGCCACCAGTGAGGGGACAGGGGGTGCCAATCAGCCCCAGCATTTT. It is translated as CATSEGTGGANQPQHF.

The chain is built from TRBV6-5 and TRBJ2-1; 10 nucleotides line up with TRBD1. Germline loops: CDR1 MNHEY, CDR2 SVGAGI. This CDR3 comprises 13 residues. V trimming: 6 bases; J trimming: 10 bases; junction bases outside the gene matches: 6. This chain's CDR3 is CASRRQGAGEQFF. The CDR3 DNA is TGTGCCAGCAGGAGACAGGGGGCAGGGGAGCAGTTCTTC.

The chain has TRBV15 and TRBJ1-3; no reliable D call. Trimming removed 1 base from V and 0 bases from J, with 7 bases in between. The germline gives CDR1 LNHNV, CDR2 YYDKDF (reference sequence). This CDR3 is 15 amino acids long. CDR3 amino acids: CATSRGHRSGNTIYF. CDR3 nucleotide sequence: TGTGCCACCAGCAGAGGGCACCGCTCTGGAAACACCATATATTTT. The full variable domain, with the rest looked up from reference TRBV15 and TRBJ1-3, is DAMVIQNPRYQVTQFGKPVTLSCSQTLNHNVMYWYQQKSSQAPKLLFHYYDKDFNNEADTPDNFQSRRPNTSFCFLDIRSPGLGDTAMYLCATSRGHRSGNTIYFGEGSWLTVV.

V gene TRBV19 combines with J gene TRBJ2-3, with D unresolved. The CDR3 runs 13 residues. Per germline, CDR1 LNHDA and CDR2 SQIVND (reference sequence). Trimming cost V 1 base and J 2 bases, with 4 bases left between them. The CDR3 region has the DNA TGTGCCAGTAGTATAGCCCTCACAGATACGCAGTATTTT. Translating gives CASSIALTDTQYF.

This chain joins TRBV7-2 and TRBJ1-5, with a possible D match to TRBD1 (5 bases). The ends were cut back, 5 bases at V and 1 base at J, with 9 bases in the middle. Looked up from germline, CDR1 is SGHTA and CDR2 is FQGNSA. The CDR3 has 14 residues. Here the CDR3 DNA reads TGTGCCAGCAGCACCCGACAGAGCAATCAGCCCCAGCATTTT. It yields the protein CASSTRQSNQPQHF.